These 22 T cell receptor beta chains originate from one sample sequenced in a study of blood T cell repertoires in COVID-19. This table comes from immunoSEQ multiplex PCR, and its TCRdb copy is limited to in-frame clones, with some not included. The sample yields around 50,000 clones, over 75% seen once. Sequencing was carried out using peripheral blood. The receptors here all came from an elderly man with COVID-19, enrolled during active disease.

CDR3 in amino acids: CASSTAYRGLLGGETQYF. The CDR3 nucleotides read TGTGCCAGTAGTACCGCATACAGGGGGCTATTGGGTGGAGAGACCCAGTACTTC. This chain uses TRBV19 with TRBJ2-5; 9 nucleotides agree with TRBD1. The germline V gene has CDR1 LNHDA and CDR2 SQIVND (reference sequence). V shed 4 bases and J 4 bases; nucleotides not matched to a gene: 16. The CDR3 runs 18 residues. Full variable domain (rest looked up from reference TRBV19 and TRBJ2-5): DGGITQSPKYLFRKEGQNVTLSCEQNLNHDAMYWYRQDPGQGLRLIYYSQIVNDFQKGDIAEGYSVSREKKESFPLTVTSAQKNPTAFYLCASSTAYRGLLGGETQYFGPGTRLLVL.

The chain carries TRBV15 and TRBJ2-1; 11 bases match TRBD1. CDR3 length: 16 residues. Germline loops: CDR1 LNHNV, CDR2 YYDKDF (reference sequence). J lost 6 bases, V lost 0 bases, and 4 bases had no gene match. CDR3 in amino acids: CATSRDTGTGGNEQFF. CDR3 bases: TGTGCCACCAGCAGAGACACCGGGACAGGGGGCAATGAGCAGTTCTTC.

This chain joins TRBV5-1 and TRBJ2-1, with D possibly matching TRBD1 (5 bases). The CDR3 spans 14 residues. CDR1 is SGHRS and CDR2 is YFSETQ in the germline V gene. Between the trimmed V and J ends, which lost 0 bases and 4 bases, there was a span of 8 bases. The CDR3 DNA reads TGCGCCAGCAGCTTGGTCCCAGGGTACAATGAGCAGTTCTTC. This encodes CASSLVPGYNEQFF. The whole variable domain, remainder taken from reference TRBV5-1 and TRBJ2-1, is KAGVTQTPRYLIKTRGQQVTLSCSPISGHRSVSWYQQTPGQGLQFLFEYFSETQRNKGNFPGRFSGRQFSNSRSEMNVSTLELGDSALYLCASSLVPGYNEQFFGPGTRLTVL.

The chain carries TRBV5-4 and TRBJ2-5; possible D gene TRBD1, 5 bases. This CDR3 region has 14 residues. V lost 4 bases to trimming and J lost 2 bases, with 12 bases between them. Germline lookup yields CDR1 SGHNT and CDR2 YYREEE (reference sequence). CDR3 sequence (DNA): TGTGCCAGCAGCCCCGACAGCCTTCAAGAGACCCAGTACTTC. This translates into CASSPDSLQETQYF. Filled out from reference TRBV5-4 and TRBJ2-5, the complete variable domain reads ETGVTQSPTHLIKTRGQQVTLRCSSQSGHNTVSWYQQALGQGPQFIFQYYREEENGRGNFPPRFSGLQFPNYSSELNVNALELDDSALYLCASSPDSLQETQYFGPGTRLLVL.

The chain carries TRBV19 and TRBJ1-3, with a weak D call TRBD1 (5 bases). This CDR3 has 15 residues. The V end was cut by 7 bases, the J end by 0 bases, with 13 bases between. In germline, CDR1 is LNHDA, CDR2 SQIVND (reference sequence). The CDR3 protein is CASNPGPVSGNTIYF. The CDR3 DNA sequence: TGTGCCAGTAACCCAGGGCCAGTCTCTGGAAACACCATATATTTT.

This clone was counted a single time. This rearrangement joins TRBV6-1 to TRBJ2-7; D gene uncertain. In germline, CDR1 is MNHNS, CDR2 SASEGT. Trimming cost V 5 bases and J 3 bases, with 8 bases left between them. The CDR3 is 12 residues long. CDR3 residues: CASSTNRYEQYV. The CDR3 nucleotides read TGTGCCAGCAGTACAAACCGCTACGAGCAGTACGTC.

This rearrangement joins TRBV10-1 to TRBJ2-1, with D possibly matching TRBD2 (6 bases). The germline V gene encodes CDR1 WNHNN and CDR2 SYGVQD (reference sequence). The V end was cut by 2 bases, the J end by 3 bases, with 20 bases between. The CDR3 loop spans 18 amino acids. CDR3 region: CASSERMVWQGLYNEQFF. The CDR3 DNA reads TGCGCCAGCAGTGAGAGAATGGTTTGGCAGGGACTCTACAATGAGCAGTTCTTC.

This clone was detected once. The chain couples TRBV27 to TRBJ1-4; 9 bases line up with TRBD1. The germline CDR1 and CDR2 sequences are MNHEY and SMNVEV (reference sequence). V gave up 3 bases and J gave up 8 bases; unmatched junction bases: 4. This CDR3 comprises 14 residues. This CDR3 is CASSFQTGGEKLFF. The CDR3 DNA is TGTGCCAGCAGTTTTCAGACAGGGGGGGAAAAACTGTTTTTT.

This clone has a single count. This rearrangement joins TRBV11-3 to TRBJ2-2; 11 bases are shared with TRBD2. Trimming at V came to 5 bases and at J to 5 bases, leaving 4 bases not matched to a gene. Per the germline V gene, CDR1 is SGHNT and CDR2 is YENEEA. The CDR3 runs 15 residues. CDR3 in amino acids: CASSPIAGGTGELFF. In DNA form, the CDR3 reads TGTGCCAGCAGCCCCATAGCGGGAGGGACCGGGGAGCTGTTTTTT.

The chain uses TRBV6-2 or TRBV6-3 and TRBJ1-2; unclear D gene. This CDR3 comprises 14 residues. Trimming removed 0 bases from V and 6 bases from J, with 11 bases in between. Germline CDR1 MNHEY, CDR2 SVGEGT. CDR3: CASSYSEGPNGYTF. The CDR3 DNA reads as TGTGCCAGCAGTTACTCAGAGGGCCCAAATGGCTACACCTTC.

The genes are TRBV5-1 and TRBJ2-7; D is perhaps TRBD2 (5 bases). The V end lost 4 bases, the J end lost 1 base, and 15 bases lay between the germline ends. This CDR3 is built from 15 residues. CDR1 and CDR2 from the germline V gene are SGHRS and YFSETQ. The CDR3 nucleotides read TGCGCCAGCAGCCCTGGAGGATCCGGTTCCTACGAGCAGTACTTC. This translates into CASSPGGSGSYEQYF.

Concerning this clone itself: Other DNA sequences of this sample code for an identical CDR3. V is TRBV5-1 and J is TRBJ2-1, with D possibly being TRBD1 (6 bases). Germline V gene data show CDR1 as SGHRS and CDR2 as YFSETQ. CDR3 length: 15 residues. The V end was cut by 0 bases, the J end by 4 bases, with 11 bases between. The CDR3: CASSLEQGLYNEQFF. CDR3 sequence (DNA): TGCGCCAGCAGCTTGGAACAGGGCCTTTACAATGAGCAGTTCTTC.

V usage is TRBV6-2 or TRBV6-3 and J usage is TRBJ1-1, with 8 bases matching TRBD1. CDR3 size: 13 residues. Germline CDR1 MNHEY, CDR2 SVGEGT. With 4 bases clipped from V and 4 bases from J, the junction kept 2 bases outside the gene matches. CDR3 bases: TGTGCCAGCAGTTTCGGACAGGGCACTGAAGCTTTCTTT. It encodes CASSFGQGTEAFF.

The CDR3 loop is CASSQDIRTDTQYF. DNA for the CDR3: TGCGCCAGCAGCCAAGACATTCGGACAGATACGCAGTATTTT. V and J are TRBV4-3 and TRBJ2-3; unclear D gene. Trimming left V 0 bases short and J 3 bases short, with 7 bases between. CDR1 LGHNA and CDR2 YSLEER come from the germline V gene. There are 14 residues in the CDR3.

This chain connects TRBV5-1 to TRBJ2-1; TRBD2 might be the D (5 bases). The CDR3 has 16 residues. Germline values: CDR1 SGHRS, CDR2 YFSETQ. With 1 base removed from V and 9 bases from J, the gap between germline ends came to 20 bases. In nucleotides, the CDR3 is TGCGCCAGCAGCTTGTCATCTCGCGGGCCAGCGAGTGAGCAGTTCTTC. Translation: CASSLSSRGPASEQFF.

V gene TRBV7-2 combines with J gene TRBJ1-2; D is undetermined. Per the germline V gene, CDR1 is SGHTA and CDR2 is FQGNSA. The CDR3 runs 14 residues. V was trimmed by 0 bases and J by 4 bases, leaving 9 bases between them. In DNA, the CDR3 is TGTGCCAGCAGCTTAGCGTCCTCCCTCTATGGCTACACCTTC. Protein product: CASSLASSLYGYTF.

The CDR3 spells CASSPTTGSGNTIYF. Here the CDR3 DNA reads TGTGCCAGCAGCCCTACCACAGGTTCTGGAAACACCATATATTTT. The rearrangement uses TRBV9 and TRBJ1-3, with TRBD1 as a possible D gene (5 bases). Germline V gene lookup returns CDR1 SGDLS and CDR2 YYNGEE. Deletions cut 4 bases from V and 1 base from J, with 12 bases between. This CDR3 region has 15 residues.

The count of this clone is one. J is TRBJ2-6 and V is TRBV4-1; TRBD1 might be the D (6 bases). The CDR3 contains 17 residues. Germline V gene data show CDR1 as MGHRA and CDR2 as YSYEKL. The ends were cut back, 8 bases at V and 0 bases at J, with 17 bases in the middle. The CDR3 loop is CASGPGTPHSGANVLTF. The CDR3 coding sequence is TGCGCCAGCGGCCCCGGGACACCACACTCTGGGGCCAACGTCCTGACTTTC.

The chain recombines TRBV28 with TRBJ1-2, with D possibly TRBD1 on 6 matching bases. Trimming stripped 6 bases from V and 1 base from J, with 15 bases between. Germline assignment: CDR1 MDHEN and CDR2 SYDVKM. The CDR3 loop spans 15 amino acids. CDR3 nucleotide sequence: TGTGCCAGCAGCAACTTAGGGGGACATAACTATGGCTACACCTTC. Translated, it gives CASSNLGGHNYGYTF.

The CDR3 DNA reads TGTGCCAGTAGGAAAGGGGGCAGCAATCAGCCCCAGCATTTT. Translation gives CASRKGGSNQPQHF. The chain carries TRBV19 and TRBJ1-5; TRBD1 aligns across 7 bases. This CDR3 is 14 amino acids long. J lost 1 base, V lost 6 bases, and 3 bases had no gene match. From germline, CDR1 is LNHDA and CDR2 SQIVND (reference sequence).

This chain joins TRBV11-3 and TRBJ1-5; D not resolved. Per germline, CDR1 SGHNT and CDR2 YENEEA. V lost 4 bases, J lost 1 base, and 17 bases lay in between. The CDR3 is made up of 17 amino acids. The chain's CDR3 is CASSSPVCRESNQPQHF. DNA of the CDR3: TGTGCCAGCAGCTCTCCGGTTTGTCGGGAGAGCAATCAGCCCCAGCATTTT.

The chain joins TRBV24-1 to TRBJ2-1, with D perhaps matching TRBD2 (6 bases). The V gene lost 4 bases and the J gene lost 6 bases, with 18 bases spanning the gap. The CDR3 runs to 16 residues. The germline gives CDR1 KGHDR, CDR2 SFDVKD. The CDR3 bases are TGTGCCACCAGTGACATCCCTAGCGCACACCGCAATGAGCAGTTCTTC. Its protein is CATSDIPSAHRNEQFF.